These T cell receptor beta chains were read from a single sample in a study of T and B cells in COVID-19 patients. Via MiXCR, TCRdb re-called the multiplex PCR reads, giving one row per CDR3 protein. The sample lists around 16,000 distinct CDR3 sequences; over 25% were seen once. Sample: blood. These TCRs come from a human donor who had recovered from COVID-19. The CDR3 runs from the conserved cysteine through the conserved F or W. The D gene is left open where the match is weak. Size is stated for part of the rows, as once, few or many counts, or as a class when the clone is expanded.

J gene: TRBJ2-5
D gene: NA
clone size: NA
V gene: TRBV27
CDR3 DNA: TGTGCCAGCAGTTCTCTGAGCAGGTCCCTAGGAACCCAGTACTTC
CDR3 protein: CASSSLSRSLGTQYF

J gene: TRBJ2-2
D gene: TRBD2
clone size: NA
V gene: TRBV20-1
CDR3 DNA: TGCAGTGCTAGCGGGAGGACGGGGACCGGGGAGCTGTTTTTT
CDR3 protein: CSASGRTGTGELFF

J gene: TRBJ2-2
D gene: TRBD2
clone size: NA
V gene: TRBV6-5
CDR3 DNA: TGTGCCAGCAGTTACACACGACTAGCGGGGAACACCGGGGAGCTGTTTTTT
CDR3 protein: CASSYTRLAGNTGELFF

J gene: TRBJ2-3
D gene: NA
clone size: NA
V gene: TRBV20-1
CDR3 DNA: TGCAGTGCCAGAACAGGGATATGGGGCACAGATACGCAGTATTTT
CDR3 protein: CSARTGIWGTDTQYF

J gene: TRBJ1-4
D gene: NA
clone size: few
V gene: TRBV29-1
CDR3 DNA: TGCAGCGCTACCCCCTTCGGGCGAATGGCAACTAATGAAAAACTGTTTTTT
CDR3 protein: CSATPFGRMATNEKLFF

J gene: TRBJ2-5
D gene: NA
clone size: medium-sized
V gene: TRBV19
CDR3 DNA: TGTGCCAGTAGTATAGGGGGGACCCAGTACTTC
CDR3 protein: CASSIGGTQYF

J gene: TRBJ2-3
D gene: TRBD2
clone size: NA
V gene: TRBV29-1
CDR3 DNA: TGCAGCGCCTGTAGCGGGGGCAAGGATACGCAGTATTTT
CDR3 protein: CSACSGGKDTQYF

J gene: TRBJ2-1
D gene: TRBD2
clone size: NA
V gene: TRBV18
CDR3 DNA: TGTGCCAGCTCACCACCACTAGCGGAGGTTTCCGCACCTGCGGACCTCAATGAGCAGTTCTTC
CDR3 protein: CASSPPLAEVSAPADLNEQFF

J gene: TRBJ1-1
D gene: NA
clone size: many
V gene: TRBV30
CDR3 DNA: TGTGCCTGGATCGACGGGTCCTTCACTGAAGCTTTCTTT
CDR3 protein: CAWIDGSFTEAFF

J gene: TRBJ2-7
D gene: TRBD1
clone size: NA
V gene: TRBV7-9
CDR3 DNA: TGTGCCAGCAGCCCCCCTGGAACAGGGGCCTACGAGCAGTACTTC
CDR3 protein: CASSPPGTGAYEQYF

J gene: TRBJ2-5
D gene: NA
clone size: few
V gene: TRBV11-1
CDR3 DNA: TGTGCCAGCAGCAGATCCGGGACGCACCAAGAGACCCAGTACTTC
CDR3 protein: CASSRSGTHQETQYF

J gene: TRBJ1-1
D gene: NA
clone size: NA
V gene: TRBV6-1
CDR3 DNA: TGTGCCAGCAGTGTAAGTCCCTTCACTGAAGCTTTCTTT
CDR3 protein: CASSVSPFTEAFF

J gene: TRBJ1-1
D gene: NA
clone size: NA
V gene: TRBV6-2/TRBV6-3
CDR3 DNA: TGTGCCAGCAGTTACAGAATCGCAGAAGGAGCTTTCTTT
CDR3 protein: CASSYRIAEGAFF

J gene: TRBJ2-3
D gene: NA
clone size: NA
V gene: TRBV12-3/TRBV12-4
CDR3 DNA: TGTGCCAGCAGACTCCAAGGGGGAAGGACAGATACGCAGTATTTT
CDR3 protein: CASRLQGGRTDTQYF

J gene: TRBJ2-7
D gene: NA
clone size: medium-sized
V gene: TRBV27
CDR3 DNA: TGTGCCAGCAGTTTATCGCCCCACGGGGACTACGAGCAGTACTTC
CDR3 protein: CASSLSPHGDYEQYF

J gene: TRBJ2-7
D gene: NA
clone size: NA
V gene: TRBV18
CDR3 DNA: TGTGCCAGCTCATCGGGACTTTCCTACGAGCAGTACTTC
CDR3 protein: CASSSGLSYEQYF

J gene: TRBJ2-7
D gene: NA
clone size: once
V gene: TRBV11-1
CDR3 DNA: TGTGCCAGCAGCGGGGGGGCTTGGTACGAGCAGTACTTC
CDR3 protein: CASSGGAWYEQYF

J gene: TRBJ1-4
D gene: NA
clone size: few
V gene: TRBV12-3/TRBV12-4
CDR3 DNA: TGTGCCAGCAGCCCACCTCTAGGATTTGCAACTAATGAAAAACTGTTTTTT
CDR3 protein: CASSPPLGFATNEKLFF

J gene: TRBJ1-3
D gene: NA
clone size: few
V gene: TRBV27
CDR3 DNA: TGTGCCAGCAGTTCGCAAGGGCAGCCAGGAAACACCATATATTTT
CDR3 protein: CASSSQGQPGNTIYF

J gene: TRBJ1-5
D gene: NA
clone size: few
V gene: TRBV6-6
CDR3 DNA: TGTGCCAGCACCTGGACAGTTAATCAGCCCCAGCATTTT
CDR3 protein: CASTWTVNQPQHF

J gene: TRBJ1-5
D gene: NA
clone size: NA
V gene: TRBV7-6
CDR3 DNA: TGTGCCAGCAGCTCCCGGGGGCTCAATCAGCCCCAGCATTTT
CDR3 protein: CASSSRGLNQPQHF

J gene: TRBJ2-2
D gene: TRBD2
clone size: medium-sized
V gene: TRBV29-1
CDR3 DNA: TGCAGCGCCTGTAGCGGGGGGGGCGGGGAGCTGTTTTTT
CDR3 protein: CSACSGGGGELFF

J gene: TRBJ2-2
D gene: NA
clone size: medium-sized
V gene: TRBV27
CDR3 DNA: TGTGCCAGCAGTACCATCCTAGGGTCGACCGGGGAGCTGTTTTTT
CDR3 protein: CASSTILGSTGELFF

J gene: TRBJ1-1
D gene: NA
clone size: few
V gene: TRBV30
CDR3 DNA: TGTGCCTGGAGTGTACGCGGAATGCCTGAAGCTTTCTTT
CDR3 protein: CAWSVRGMPEAFF

J gene: TRBJ1-4
D gene: NA
clone size: once
V gene: TRBV20-1
CDR3 DNA: TGCAGTGCGTTCCGTGAAAAACTGTTTTTT
CDR3 protein: CSAFREKLFF

J gene: TRBJ2-3
D gene: NA
clone size: few
V gene: TRBV5-4
CDR3 DNA: TGTGCCAGCAGCTTCTTCCAGGGGACAGATACGCAGTATTTT
CDR3 protein: CASSFFQGTDTQYF

J gene: TRBJ1-2
D gene: NA
clone size: NA
V gene: TRBV24-1
CDR3 DNA: TGTGCCACCAGTGATTTGCGGGCAGCGGGAGGCTACACCTTC
CDR3 protein: CATSDLRAAGGYTF

J gene: TRBJ2-1
D gene: TRBD2
clone size: many
V gene: TRBV12-3/TRBV12-4
CDR3 DNA: TGTGCCAGCGGGGCGAGCGGGGGGTTCTACAATGAGCAGTTCTTC
CDR3 protein: CASGASGGFYNEQFF

J gene: TRBJ2-1
D gene: NA
clone size: medium-sized
V gene: TRBV14
CDR3 DNA: TGTGCCAGCAGCCAAGACAGGGTTGATGAGCAGTTCTTC
CDR3 protein: CASSQDRVDEQFF

J gene: TRBJ2-5
D gene: NA
clone size: many
V gene: TRBV5-6
CDR3 DNA: TGTGCCAGCAGCCCTCAACCCTCGGTAGGCCAAGAGACCCAGTACTTC
CDR3 protein: CASSPQPSVGQETQYF

J gene: TRBJ2-3
D gene: NA
clone size: few
V gene: TRBV10-3
CDR3 DNA: TGTGCCATCAGTGAAACCGCGGCGGCAGCGGAGAACACAGATACGCAGTATTTT
CDR3 protein: CAISETAAAAENTDTQYF

J gene: TRBJ1-3
D gene: NA
clone size: medium-sized
V gene: TRBV29-1
CDR3 DNA: TGCAGCGGCCTGCTGGGAAACACCATATATTTT
CDR3 protein: CSGLLGNTIYF

J gene: TRBJ2-1
D gene: NA
clone size: medium-sized
V gene: TRBV11-1
CDR3 DNA: TGTGCCAGCAGCTCGCAGGGCCCCTACAATGAGCAGTTCTTC
CDR3 protein: CASSSQGPYNEQFF

J gene: TRBJ2-5
D gene: TRBD1
clone size: NA
V gene: TRBV19
CDR3 DNA: TGTGCCAGTAAGAGGGGACAGGGCGGTATGGAGACCCAGTACTTC
CDR3 protein: CASKRGQGGMETQYF

J gene: TRBJ2-4
D gene: TRBD2
clone size: few
V gene: TRBV19
CDR3 DNA: TGTGCCAGCCTGGCCCGACTAGCGGGGGGACCCCGAGCCAAAAACATTCAGTACTTC
CDR3 protein: CASLARLAGGPRAKNIQYF

J gene: TRBJ2-1
D gene: NA
clone size: few
V gene: TRBV18
CDR3 DNA: TGTGCCAGCTCACCACTCGCGGGGGCAGGGACCCAAAATGAGCAGTTCTTC
CDR3 protein: CASSPLAGAGTQNEQFF